At least ten counts were recorded for the clone carrying this TCR beta chain. The antigen remains undetermined. Germline assignment: CDR1 DFQATT and CDR2 SNEGSKA (reference sequence). This CDR3 comprises 13 residues. The V and J ends lost 0 bases and 9 bases respectively, with 15 bases between them. The data were obtained in a study of blood T cells in healthy people across ages. Study findings and constraints: It was held that the diversity estimates obtained from one million T cells were underestimates.

Samples each had at least 5.5 micrograms of total RNA extracted. Then a second PCR, running roughly 7 to 11 cycles, was carried out with a sample-barcoded 5' primer and a J-beta primer mix. TCRdb passed the 5' RACE reads through MiXCR, listing each CDR3 protein once. The sample carries 800,000 to 950,000 distinct CDR3 sequences, roughly 35% recorded once. This chain uses TRBV20-1 with TRBJ2-7, with D tentatively TRBD1 or TRBD2 (5 bases each). The clonotype originates from a man younger than 35 in good health. Sequenced material: blood. The chain's CDR3 is CSARDGTETLQYF. CDR3 nucleotide sequence: TGCAGTGCTAGAGATGGGACCGAGACATTGCAGTACTTC.